This T cell receptor (beta chain) comes out of a study of OX40 agonist ivuxolimab in advanced cancers. Study-wide findings and caveats: The mean number of expanded clones was higher in CD8+ T cells than in CD4+.

Remarks on this clone: Antigen specificity is unknown.

Deletions cut 4 bases from V and 1 base from J, with 12 bases between. The CDR3 sequence is 15 residues long. Germline-derived CDR1 and CDR2 are SEHNR and FQNEAQ (reference sequence). Sequenced by immunoSEQ multiplex PCR; TCRdb stores in-frame clones only, minus some. The sample yields more than 50,000 clones, 85% to 90% seen once. The starting material was CD4+ or CD8+ T cells sorted from blood, obtained in a trial of the OX40 agonist ivuxolimab. The chain combines TRBV7-9 with TRBJ2-3; perhaps TRBD2 as D (5 bases). The source is an adult with an advanced solid tumor such as melanoma, head and neck, liver or kidney cancer. For the CDR3, the DNA is TGTGCCAGCAGCTATCATAAACTAGGCACAGATACGCAGTATTTT. Its translation is CASSYHKLGTDTQYF.